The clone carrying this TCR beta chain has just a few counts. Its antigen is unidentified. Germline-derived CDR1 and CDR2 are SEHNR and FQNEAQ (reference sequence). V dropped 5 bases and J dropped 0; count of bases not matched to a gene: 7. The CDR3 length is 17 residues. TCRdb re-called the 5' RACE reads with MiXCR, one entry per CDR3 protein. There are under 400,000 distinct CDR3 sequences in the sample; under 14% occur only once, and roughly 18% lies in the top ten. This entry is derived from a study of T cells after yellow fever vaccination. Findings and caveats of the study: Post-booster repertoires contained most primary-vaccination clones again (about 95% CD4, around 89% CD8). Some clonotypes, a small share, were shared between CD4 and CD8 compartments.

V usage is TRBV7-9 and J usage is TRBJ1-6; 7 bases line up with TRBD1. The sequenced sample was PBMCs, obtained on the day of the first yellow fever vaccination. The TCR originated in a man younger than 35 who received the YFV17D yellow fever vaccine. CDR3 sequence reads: CASSGTDGVSYNSPLHF. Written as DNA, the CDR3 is TGTGCCAGCAGCGGGACAGACGGTGTCTCCTATAATTCACCCCTCCACTTT.